The table lists the clone carrying this TCR beta chain with a few counts. Methods used by the authors: Nucleated cell counts were estimated from reference gene primer amplification. Profiling relied on immunoSEQ multiplex PCR, and the TCRdb table lists in-frame clones only, not all of them. The D gene and trimming were derived from the DNA, and the V and J assignments and clone size from that table. The sample contains around 300,000 clones, 70% to 90% of which appear only once. The source of the sample is a study of blood T cell repertoires in COVID-19. Study details: Whether acute or convalescent, the COVID-19 samples came from the United States, Italy and Spain. The cDNA or gDNA used as material had been derived from T cells, B-cell-depleted T cells, or PBMCs.

Trimming cost V 5 bases and J 6 bases; bases outside gene matches: 12. The CDR3 loop spans 17 amino acids. Germline V gives CDR1 LNHDA, CDR2 SQIVND (reference sequence). This chain uses TRBV19 with TRBJ1-6; the match to TRBD1 covers 8 bases. The sample consisted of peripheral blood. This sequence was found in a woman in her 70s with acute or convalescent COVID-19. The CDR3: CASSLSTGTGGNSPLHF. In DNA form, the CDR3 reads TGTGCCAGTAGTCTGTCGACCGGGACAGGCGGTAATTCACCCCTCCACTTT.